The clone carrying this T cell receptor (beta chain) came up many times. The sample originates from a study of glioma-infiltrating T cells. Amplification of TCR alpha and beta CDR3 regions from RNA used iRepertoire nested multiplex PCR. TCRdb reprocessed the multiplex PCR reads with MiXCR, giving one entry per CDR3 protein. The sample lists under 200,000 distinct CDR3 sequences; approximately 30% were seen once. The TCR sequence derives from a human donor with low-grade glioma or glioblastoma, undergoing nonglioma brain surgery, or in good health (not recorded which). The sequenced material came from glioma tissue, nonneoplastic brain tissue, or PBMCs (not recorded which).

The CDR3 is CASSFSGSYNEQFF. CDR3 in DNA: TGTGCCAGCAGTTTTTCGGGGTCCTACAATGAGCAGTTCTTC. This rearrangement joins TRBV27 to TRBJ2-1; D is possibly TRBD2 (5 bases). V lost 3 bases and J lost 1, with 7 bases in between. Germline assignment: CDR1 MNHEY and CDR2 SMNVEV (reference sequence). The CDR3 sequence is 14 residues long.